The rows below give T cell receptor beta chains drawn from one sample of a study of OX40 agonist ivuxolimab in advanced cancers. The method was immunoSEQ multiplex PCR; TCRdb's version includes in-frame clones alone and lacks a portion of them. The sample holds more than 100,000 clones, about nine tenths seen once. The sample in question was CD4+ or CD8+ T cells sorted from blood, obtained in a trial of the OX40 agonist ivuxolimab. The receptors come from an adult with an advanced solid tumor such as melanoma, head and neck, liver or kidney cancer. The CDR3 runs from the conserved cysteine through the conserved F or W. The order of the fields is D gene, J gene, CDR3 length, V gene, CDR3 protein, CDR3 DNA. D genes are given only for firm matches.

TRBD2	TRBJ2-7	13	TRBV7-9	CASSRGTIYEQYF	TGTGCCAGCAGCCGAGGGACTATCTACGAGCAGTACTTC
-	TRBJ1-5	17	TRBV12-5	CASGLLRGVYSNQPQHF	TGTGCTAGTGGTTTGCTCCGAGGAGTTTACAGCAATCAGCCCCAGCATTTT
-	TRBJ1-3	17	TRBV18	CASSLWVGSFSGNTIYF	TGTGCCAGCTCACTCTGGGTGGGCTCCTTCTCTGGAAACACCATATATTTT
-	TRBJ1-5	17	TRBV28	CASSFILEGSGNQPQHF	TGTGCCAGCAGTTTTATTCTTGAGGGGTCGGGGAATCAGCCCCAGCATTTT
-	TRBJ2-7	15	TRBV4-1	CASSQEKGVEDEQYF	TGCGCCAGCAGCCAAGAAAAAGGGGTGGAGGACGAGCAGTACTTC
-	TRBJ2-1	16	TRBV21-1	CASSKAHSSIYNEQFF	TGTGCCAGCAGCAAAGCGCATTCTTCGATCTACAATGAGCAGTTCTTC
TRBD2	TRBJ2-1	16	TRBV7-9	CASSLPSGRVLNEQFF	TGTGCCAGCAGCTTACCTAGCGGGAGGGTTCTCAATGAGCAGTTCTTC
-	TRBJ1-2	16	TRBV7-9	CASSPLGGGLNYGYTF	TGTGCCAGCAGCCCCCTGGGTGGGGGGCTTAACTATGGCTACACCTTC
-	TRBJ2-6	16	TRBV4-2	CASSPITGPGANVLTF	TGTGCCAGCAGCCCAATTACAGGGCCTGGGGCCAACGTCCTGACTTTC
TRBD1	TRBJ2-7	14	TRBV5-1	CASSSLQGSGEQYF	TGCGCCAGCAGCTCGCTACAGGGGTCTGGTGAGCAGTACTTC
-	TRBJ2-1	14	TRBV10-3	CATRFSDVYNEQFF	TGTGCCACCAGATTCTCGGACGTTTACAATGAGCAGTTCTTC
-	TRBJ1-3	15	TRBV19	CASSIVSIAGNTIYF	TGTGCCAGTAGTATAGTATCTATAGCTGGAAACACCATATATTTT
-	TRBJ1-1	15	TRBV4-1	CASSPPGEMNTEAFF	TGCGCCAGCAGCCCTCCGGGGGAAATGAACACTGAAGCTTTCTTT
-	TRBJ2-4	11	TRBV28	CASSVDGGQYF	TGTGCCAGCAGTGTAGACGGCGGTCAGTACTTC
-	TRBJ1-5	13	TRBV7-6	CASSLSTDQPQHF	TGTGCCAGCAGCTTATCTACGGATCAGCCCCAGCATTTT
-	TRBJ1-2	14	TRBV29-1	CSVEDVRDGGGYTF	TGCAGCGTTGAAGATGTACGGGACGGCGGTGGCTACACCTTC